Below are 11 T cell receptor beta chains sequenced from a single sample in a study of identical twins (dated by TCRdb to about 2016). Libraries were made using 5' RACE. Sequencing took place on an Illumina HiSeq 2000. TCRdb handled the public reads itself, with Q25 trimming in fastp and clone calling in MiXCR, and kept productive beta chains. Each entry is one CDR3 protein sequence, shown with its most common DNA and genes. Within this sample are 150,000 or so distinct CDR3 sequences, with around 3.5% of them counted one time only. Together, the top ten hold 7.5% to 8.5% of the sample. Sequencing was carried out using memory T cells sorted from blood. The cell subset or site label corresponds to: CD45RO+ enriched T cells. All receptors come from a young man in good health.

This clonotype was counted ten times or more. V is TRBV20-1 and J is TRBJ2-1; D remains unclear. The CDR3 totals 16 residues. V lost 1 base, J lost 3 bases, and 16 bases lay in between. Germline CDR1 and CDR2: DFQATT and SNEGSKA (reference sequence). The CDR3 is CSARVPLGRNYNEQFF. The CDR3 nucleotides read TGCAGTGCTAGAGTCCCCTTAGGGCGTAACTACAATGAGCAGTTCTTC.

This clonotype was detected many times. The chain recombines TRBV10-3 with TRBJ2-3; 7 bases are a match to TRBD2. CDR1 ENHRY and CDR2 SYGVKD come from the germline V gene. CDR3 length: 12 residues. V lost 3 bases, J lost 12 bases, and 6 bases stayed unmatched. CDR3 sequence (DNA): TGTGCCATCAGTGAAATGCGGGAGTTTCAGTATTTT. Translation gives CAISEMREFQYF.

Ten or more counts support this clonotype. V is TRBV7-2 and J is TRBJ2-2; D gene unclear. The CDR3 sequence is 14 residues long. The V end lost 6 bases, the J end lost 1 base, and 9 bases lay between the germline ends. Germline V gene data show CDR1 as SGHTA and CDR2 as FQGNSA. The CDR3 coding sequence is TGTGCCAGCAGAAATGACCAGAACACCGGGGAGCTGTTTTTT. This gives the protein CASRNDQNTGELFF.

Ten or more counts support this clonotype. The V gene is TRBV11-1, the J gene TRBJ2-7; D assignment may be TRBD1 or TRBD2 (6 bases each). This CDR3 is built from 18 residues. Between the trimmed V and J ends, which lost 4 bases and 0 bases, there was a span of 22 bases. Germline values: CDR1 SGHAT, CDR2 FQDESV (reference sequence). The CDR3 sequence is CASSSPAGAGGSSYEQYV. The CDR3 nucleotides read TGTGCCAGCAGCTCCCCTGCAGGGGCCGGGGGCAGCTCCTACGAGCAGTACGTC.

At least ten counts were recorded for this clonotype. V usage is TRBV27 and J usage is TRBJ2-7; 9 nucleotides align to TRBD2. J gave up 3 bases and V 3 bases, and 6 bases lay outside the gene matches. CDR1 MNHEY and CDR2 SMNVEV come from the germline V gene (reference sequence). The CDR3 loop spans 15 amino acids. CDR3 in DNA: TGTGCCAGCAGTTTCGCTAGCGGGAACCACTACGAGCAGTACGTC. Amino acids: CASSFASGNHYEQYV.

This clonotype was counted at least ten times. The rearrangement joins TRBV7-7 to TRBJ2-1, with D perhaps matching TRBD2 (6 bases). V was pared by 2 bases and J by 4 bases, with 15 bases between. Germline-derived CDR1 and CDR2 are SSHAT and FNYEAQ (reference sequence). The CDR3 contains 16 residues. The CDR3 nucleotides read TGTGCCAGCAGCTTACAGGGAGAGGGAGGTTACAATGAGCAGTTCTTC. The encoded protein is CASSLQGEGGYNEQFF.

This clonotype was observed many times. The DNA of the CDR3 is TGTGCCAGCAGCCAAGATCGCCGGCGATCTAGCAATCAGCCCCAGCATTTT. Its translation is CASSQDRRRSSNQPQHF. This chain connects TRBV14 to TRBJ1-5, with unresolved D. This CDR3 is 17 amino acids long. Germline V CDR1 and CDR2: SGHDN, FVKESK. Trimming removed 0 bases at V and 0 bases at J, with 12 bases between. The full variable domain, in which reference TRBV14 and TRBJ1-5 provide the parts outside the CDR3, is EAGVTQFPSHSVIEKGQTVTLRCDPISGHDNLYWYRRVMGKEIKFLLHFVKESKQDESGMPNNRFLAERTGGTYSTLKVQPAELEDSGVYFCASSQDRRRSSNQPQHFGDGTRLSIL.

This clonotype came up many times. The chain links TRBV7-9 to TRBJ2-3; D not resolved. The V gene lost 1 base and the J gene lost 2 bases, with 13 bases spanning the gap. This CDR3 spans 16 amino acids. Germline V gives CDR1 SEHNR, CDR2 FQNEAQ (reference sequence). The CDR3 sequence is CASSLGQMSVTDTQYF. Here the CDR3 DNA reads TGTGCCAGCAGCTTAGGGCAGATGAGTGTCACAGATACGCAGTATTTT.

This clonotype was detected only a few times. The chain couples TRBV5-1 to TRBJ2-1; 10 nucleotides align to TRBD2. Germline V CDR1 and CDR2: SGHRS, YFSETQ. Trimming took 4 bases from V and 3 from J; bases not matched to a gene: 7. The CDR3 is 16 residues long. The CDR3 sequence: CASSGIASGSYNEQFF. CDR3 sequence (DNA): TGCGCCAGCAGCGGAATCGCTAGCGGGAGCTACAATGAGCAGTTCTTC.

This clonotype was seen at least ten times. This chain uses TRBV13 with TRBJ2-2, with 13 bases aligning to TRBD2. V was clipped by 4 bases and J by 4 bases; unmatched bases: 12. The CDR3 loop spans 19 amino acids. CDR1 and CDR2 from the germline V gene are PRHDT and FYEKMQ (reference sequence). This chain's CDR3 is CASSSLSLAGGRSTGELFF. DNA for the CDR3: TGTGCCAGCAGCTCCCTATCACTAGCGGGAGGGCGGAGCACCGGGGAGCTGTTTTTT.

This clonotype occurred many times. This sequence joins TRBV10-3 and TRBJ1-1; D perhaps matches TRBD1 (6 bases). CDR1 and CDR2 (germline): ENHRY, SYGVKD. V was trimmed by 0 bases and J by 1 base, leaving 9 bases between them. This CDR3 is 15 amino acids long. CDR3 amino acids: CAISESDRENTEAFF. DNA of the CDR3: TGTGCCATCAGTGAGTCGGACAGAGAGAACACTGAAGCTTTCTTT.